A single sample gave rise to the 8 T cell receptor beta chains below, sequenced in a study of blood T cell repertoires in COVID-19. Here immunoSEQ multiplex PCR was the method, and the copy in TCRdb shows in-frame clones only, minus some. The sample lists approximately 210,000 clones, roughly 80% seen once, with 4% to 5.5% in the top ten. The sample taken for sequencing was peripheral blood. Receptors originate from a human donor in a cohort sampled during active COVID-19.

The chain employs TRBV19 and TRBJ1-2, with D perhaps TRBD1 (6 bases). The V end was cut by 0 bases, the J end by 3 bases, with 8 bases between. Germline V gene data show CDR1 as LNHDA and CDR2 as SQIVND (reference sequence). CDR3 size: 14 residues. This CDR3 is CASSIDRQDYGYTF. CDR3 in DNA: TGTGCCAGTAGTATAGACCGACAGGACTATGGCTACACCTTC.

The gene calls are TRBV6-5 and TRBJ2-7, with 7 bases lining up with TRBD1. J lost 8 bases, V lost 2 bases, and 6 bases had no gene match. The CDR3 is 13 amino acids. Per the germline V gene, CDR1 is MNHEY and CDR2 is SVGAGI. The CDR3: CASSYIGTEKQYF. For the CDR3, the DNA is TGTGCCAGCAGTTACATTGGGACAGAAAAGCAGTACTTC.

This clone was found a few times. The rearrangement links TRBV27 to TRBJ2-3; tentative D call: TRBD2 (6 bases). Germline values: CDR1 MNHEY, CDR2 SMNVEV (reference sequence). This CDR3 spans 16 amino acids. The V and J ends lost 4 bases and 1 base respectively, with 15 bases between them. The DNA of the CDR3 is TGTGCCAGCAGTTCCCGAGGTAGCGGCCGCACAGATACGCAGTATTTT. As protein: CASSSRGSGRTDTQYF.

The V gene is TRBV7-6, the J gene TRBJ2-1; 8 bases are a match to TRBD1. CDR1 is SGHVS, CDR2 FNYEAQ, per germline. The CDR3 runs 15 residues. V shed 4 bases and J 9 bases; nucleotides not matched to a gene: 11. CDR3 sequence: CASSSGTGPFREQFF. In DNA, the CDR3 is TGTGCCAGCAGCTCCGGGACAGGCCCCTTCCGTGAGCAGTTCTTC.

J is TRBJ2-7 and V is TRBV3-1 (or the pseudogene TRBV3-2), with 7 bases matching TRBD2. This CDR3 has 14 amino acids. V shed 2 bases and J 2 bases; nucleotides not matched to a gene: 3. The germline gives CDR1 LGHDT, CDR2 YNNKEL (reference sequence). CDR3 in DNA: TGTGCCAGCAGCCAAAGCGGGGTAACCTACGAGCAGTACTTC. Amino acids: CASSQSGVTYEQYF.

The gene calls are TRBV7-9 and TRBJ2-7; 10 bases align to TRBD2. This CDR3 has 17 amino acids. Trimming took 5 bases from V and 7 from J; bases not matched to a gene: 17. Germline V gives CDR1 SEHNR, CDR2 FQNEAQ (reference sequence). In DNA, the CDR3 is TGTGCCAGCAGCCGCCGGACTGGAGCGGGAGGGCTGGGGGAGCAGTACTTC. Translating it yields CASSRRTGAGGLGEQYF.

The chain uses TRBV5-1 and TRBJ2-1; 7 bases fit TRBD2. CDR3 length: 15 residues. Germline V CDR1 and CDR2: SGHRS, YFSETQ. V gave up 4 bases and J gave up 2 bases; unmatched junction bases: 6. The CDR3 nucleotides read TGCGCCAGCAGCCCCGCGGGAGCAACCTACAATGAGCAGTTCTTC. It yields the protein CASSPAGATYNEQFF. Supplemented by reference TRBV5-1 and TRBJ2-1, the full variable domain reads KAGVTQTPRYLIKTRGQQVTLSCSPISGHRSVSWYQQTPGQGLQFLFEYFSETQRNKGNFPGRFSGRQFSNSRSEMNVSTLELGDSALYLCASSPAGATYNEQFFGPGTRLTVL.

The chain couples TRBV28 to TRBJ1-2; 12 bases map to TRBD1. This CDR3 comprises 14 residues. CDR1 MDHEN and CDR2 SYDVKM come from the germline V gene. V trimming: 5 bases; J trimming: 8 bases; junction bases outside the gene matches: 6. CDR3 coding DNA: TGTGCCAGCAGTGCGGGACAGGGGGCCGGAGGCTACACCTTC. This codes for CASSAGQGAGGYTF.